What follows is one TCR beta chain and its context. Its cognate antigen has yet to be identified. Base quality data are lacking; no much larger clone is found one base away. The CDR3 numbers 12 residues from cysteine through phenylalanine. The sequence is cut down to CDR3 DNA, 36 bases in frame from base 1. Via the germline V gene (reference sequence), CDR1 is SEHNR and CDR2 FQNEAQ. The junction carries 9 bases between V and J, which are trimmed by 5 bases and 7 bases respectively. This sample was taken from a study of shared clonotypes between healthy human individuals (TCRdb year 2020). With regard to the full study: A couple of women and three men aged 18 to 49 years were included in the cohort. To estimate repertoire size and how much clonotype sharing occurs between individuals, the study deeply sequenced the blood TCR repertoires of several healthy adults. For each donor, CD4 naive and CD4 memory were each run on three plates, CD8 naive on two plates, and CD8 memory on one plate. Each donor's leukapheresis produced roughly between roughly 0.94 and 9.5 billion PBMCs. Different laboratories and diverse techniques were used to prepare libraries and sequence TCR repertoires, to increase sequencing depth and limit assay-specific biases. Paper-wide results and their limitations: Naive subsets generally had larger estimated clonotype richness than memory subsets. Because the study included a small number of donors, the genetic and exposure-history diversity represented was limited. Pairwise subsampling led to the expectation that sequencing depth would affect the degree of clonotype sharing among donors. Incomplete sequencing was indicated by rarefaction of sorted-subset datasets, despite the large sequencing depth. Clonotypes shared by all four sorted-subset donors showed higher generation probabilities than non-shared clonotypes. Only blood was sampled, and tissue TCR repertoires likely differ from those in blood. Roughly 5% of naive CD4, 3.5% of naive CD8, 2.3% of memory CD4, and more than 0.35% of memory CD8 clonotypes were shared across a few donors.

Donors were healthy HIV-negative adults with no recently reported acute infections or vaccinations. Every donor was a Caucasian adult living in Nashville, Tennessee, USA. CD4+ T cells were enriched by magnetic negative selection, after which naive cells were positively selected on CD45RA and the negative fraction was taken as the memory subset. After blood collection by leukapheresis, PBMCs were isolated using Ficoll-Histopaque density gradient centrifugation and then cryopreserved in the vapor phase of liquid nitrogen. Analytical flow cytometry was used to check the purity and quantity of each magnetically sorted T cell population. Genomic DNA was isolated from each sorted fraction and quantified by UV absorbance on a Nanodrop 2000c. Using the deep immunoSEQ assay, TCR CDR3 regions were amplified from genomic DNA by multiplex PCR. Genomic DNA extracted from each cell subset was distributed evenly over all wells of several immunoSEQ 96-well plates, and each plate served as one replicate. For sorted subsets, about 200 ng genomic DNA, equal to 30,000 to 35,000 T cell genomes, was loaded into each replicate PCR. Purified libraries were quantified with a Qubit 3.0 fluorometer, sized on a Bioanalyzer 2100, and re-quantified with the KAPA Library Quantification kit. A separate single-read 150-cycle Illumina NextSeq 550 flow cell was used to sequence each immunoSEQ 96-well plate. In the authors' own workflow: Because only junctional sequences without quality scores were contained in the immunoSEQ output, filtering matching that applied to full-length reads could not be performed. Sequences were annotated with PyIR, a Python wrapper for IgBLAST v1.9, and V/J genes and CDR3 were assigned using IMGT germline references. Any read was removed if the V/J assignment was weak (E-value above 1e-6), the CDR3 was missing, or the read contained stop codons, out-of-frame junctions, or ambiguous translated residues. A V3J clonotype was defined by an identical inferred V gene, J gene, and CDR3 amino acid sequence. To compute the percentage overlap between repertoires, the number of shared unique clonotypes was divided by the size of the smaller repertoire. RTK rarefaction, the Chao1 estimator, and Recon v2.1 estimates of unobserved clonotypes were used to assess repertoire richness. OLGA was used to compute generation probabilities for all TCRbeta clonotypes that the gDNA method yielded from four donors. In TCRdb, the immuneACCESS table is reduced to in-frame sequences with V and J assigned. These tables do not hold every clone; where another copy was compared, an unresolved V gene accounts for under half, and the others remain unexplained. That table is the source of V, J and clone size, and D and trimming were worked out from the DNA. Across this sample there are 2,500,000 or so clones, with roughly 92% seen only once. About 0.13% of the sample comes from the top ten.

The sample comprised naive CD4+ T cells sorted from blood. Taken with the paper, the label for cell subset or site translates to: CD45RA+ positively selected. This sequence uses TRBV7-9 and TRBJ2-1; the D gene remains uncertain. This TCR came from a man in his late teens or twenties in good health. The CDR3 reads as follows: CASSRQVNEQFF. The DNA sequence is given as TGTGCCAGCAGCCGGCAGGTTAATGAGCAGTTCTTC.